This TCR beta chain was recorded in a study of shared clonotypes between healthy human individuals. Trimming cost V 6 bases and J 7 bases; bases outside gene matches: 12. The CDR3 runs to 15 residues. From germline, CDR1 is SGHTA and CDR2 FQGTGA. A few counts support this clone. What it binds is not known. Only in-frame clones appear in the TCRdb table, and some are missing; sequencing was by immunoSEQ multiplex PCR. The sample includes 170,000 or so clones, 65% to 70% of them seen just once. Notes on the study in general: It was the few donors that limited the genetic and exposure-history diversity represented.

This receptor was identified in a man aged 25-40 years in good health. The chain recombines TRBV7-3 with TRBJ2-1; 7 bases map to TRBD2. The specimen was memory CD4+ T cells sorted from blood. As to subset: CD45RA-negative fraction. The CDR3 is CASSPLPGLWNEQFF. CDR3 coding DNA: TGTGCCAGCAGTCCTCTACCGGGACTATGGAATGAGCAGTTCTTC.